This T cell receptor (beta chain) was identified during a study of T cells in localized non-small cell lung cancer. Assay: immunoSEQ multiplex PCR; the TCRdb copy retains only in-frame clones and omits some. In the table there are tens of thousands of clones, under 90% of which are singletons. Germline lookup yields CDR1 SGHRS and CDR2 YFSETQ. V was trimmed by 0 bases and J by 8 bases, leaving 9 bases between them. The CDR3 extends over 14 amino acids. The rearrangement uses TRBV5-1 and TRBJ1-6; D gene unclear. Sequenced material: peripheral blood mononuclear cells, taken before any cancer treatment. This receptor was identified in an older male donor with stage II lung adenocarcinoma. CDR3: CASSLEGWDSPLHF. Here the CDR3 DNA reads TGCGCCAGCAGCTTGGAGGGTTGGGATTCACCCCTCCACTTT.